This TCR beta chain was observed in a study of T-cell memory formation after mild COVID-19. Whole-study findings and limits: Among CD4+ contracting clones, most were CM and EM, and CD8+ ones EMRA. Within pre-infection memory, some responding clones were found, suggesting cross-reactive memory joined. Day 15 to 85 contracting clones showed balanced CD4/CD8; later expanders leaned CD4+.

To note about this clonotype: The antigen remains undetermined.

Per germline, CDR1 SGHRS and CDR2 YFSETQ. This CDR3 is built from 15 residues. The germline V and J ends were trimmed by 3 bases and 4 bases, with 16 bases remaining between them. Via MiXCR, TCRdb re-called the 5' RACE reads, giving one row per CDR3 protein. This sample yields tens of thousands of distinct CDR3 sequences, of which 12% are seen a single time; about 25% belongs to the top ten. The sequenced sample consisted of PBMCs or a T cell subset sorted from them (not recorded which). This TCR came from a young man who had mild COVID-19 (a few samples of this study predate the infection). Cell type and time point are not known. The chain recombines TRBV5-1 with TRBJ1-1, with D possibly being TRBD1 (5 bases). CDR3 amino acids: CASSWDSPAGTEAFF. DNA of the CDR3: TGCGCCAGCAGCTGGGACTCCCCGGCGGGCACTGAAGCTTTCTTT.